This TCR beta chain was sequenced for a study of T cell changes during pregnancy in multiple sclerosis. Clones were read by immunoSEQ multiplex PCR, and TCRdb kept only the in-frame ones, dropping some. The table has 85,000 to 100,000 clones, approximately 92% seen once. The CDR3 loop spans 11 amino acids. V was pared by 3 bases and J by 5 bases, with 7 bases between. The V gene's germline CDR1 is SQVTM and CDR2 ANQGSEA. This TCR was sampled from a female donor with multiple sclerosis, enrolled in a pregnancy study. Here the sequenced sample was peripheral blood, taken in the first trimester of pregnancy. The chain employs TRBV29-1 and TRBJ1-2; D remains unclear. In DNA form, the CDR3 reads TGCAGCGTTGAGGGCCGATATGGCTACACCTTC. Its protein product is CSVEGRYGYTF.